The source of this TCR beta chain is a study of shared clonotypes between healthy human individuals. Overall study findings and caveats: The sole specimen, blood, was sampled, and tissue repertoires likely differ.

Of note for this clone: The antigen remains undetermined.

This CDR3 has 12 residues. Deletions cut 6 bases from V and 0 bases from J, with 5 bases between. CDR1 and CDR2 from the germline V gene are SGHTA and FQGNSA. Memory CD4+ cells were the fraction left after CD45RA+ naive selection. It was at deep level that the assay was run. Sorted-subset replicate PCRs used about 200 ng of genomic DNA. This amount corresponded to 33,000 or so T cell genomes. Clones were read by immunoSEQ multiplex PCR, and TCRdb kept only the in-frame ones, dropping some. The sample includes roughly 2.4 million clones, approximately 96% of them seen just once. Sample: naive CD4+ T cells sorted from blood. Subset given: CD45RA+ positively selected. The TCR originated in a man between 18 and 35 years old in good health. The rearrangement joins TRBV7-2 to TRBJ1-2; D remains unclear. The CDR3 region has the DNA TGTGCCAGCAGTCTGACTAACTATGGCTACACCTTC. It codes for CASSLTNYGYTF.